Included here is one T cell receptor (beta chain) sequence, with context. The method was immunoSEQ multiplex PCR; TCRdb's version includes in-frame clones alone and lacks a portion of them. This table holds a few hundred thousand clones, approximately 82% found once. These data originate in a study of blood T cell repertoires in COVID-19. Study details: Sources were T cells, B-cell-depleted T cells, or PBMCs; the material itself was cDNA or gDNA.

Germline V gene sequence: CDR1 MGHRA, CDR2 YSYEKL. Trimming left V 1 base short and J 1 base short, with 12 bases between. The CDR3 spans 16 residues. Specimen: peripheral blood. The chain uses TRBV4-1 and TRBJ2-3; D perhaps matches TRBD2 (5 bases). This clonotype was obtained from a woman over 75 with acute or convalescent COVID-19. CDR3 coding DNA: TGCGCCAGCAGCCAAGTAGCGCCCAGAGGCACAGATACGCAGTATTTT. Its translation: CASSQVAPRGTDTQYF.